This TCR beta chain was captured by sequencing in a study of blood T cell repertoires in COVID-19 (dated by TCRdb to about 2020). Background on the whole study: Samples from collaborators originated in the United States, Italy and Spain and spanned both the acute and convalescent phases of COVID-19. A de-identified subject ID, COVID-19 status, age in years and sex were almost always included in the sample metadata. The repertoires were released in a freely available public database meant as a resource for research on the immune response to SARS-CoV-2. Where available, HLA class I and class II types were obtained from metadata supplied by the sample provider rather than from assay-based typing. The material from the prospective study consisted of cDNA or gDNA derived from T cells, B-cell-depleted T cells, or PBMCs. Subjects who had been exposed to COVID-19, were actively infected with it, or had recovered from it provided the deeply sampled blood TCRbeta repertoires that made up the dataset. The samples were drawn from two sources: the first 160 participants of the ongoing ImmuneRACE study, and 950 to 1,500 subjects contributed by 6 global collaborators.

The research as a whole found: Clinical and demographic metadata were provided uncurated, with the amount varying by source and participant.

V drops 5 bases and J drops 5 bases, leaving 9 bases in between. According to the germline V gene (reference sequence), CDR1 reads SEHNR and CDR2 reads FQNEAQ. From its cysteine to its phenylalanine, the CDR3 spans 12 amino acids. The CDR3 DNA has 36 bases and is translated from base 1. Turning to this clone: This clone's antigen is unknown. Base qualities are not recorded, but no much larger clone differs from it by a single base.

TCRbeta CDR3 regions were amplified from genomic DNA using the immunoSEQ Assay, a bias-controlled multiplex PCR. As for the original processing: Within the assay, amplification of reference gene primers was used to estimate how many nucleated cells each sample contained. To quantify the absolute abundance of each unique TCRbeta CDR3 rearrangement, sequence reads were collapsed and filtered. For each sample, productive Simpson clonality was calculated as the square root of Simpson's diversity index across productive rearrangements. The table comes from immuneACCESS by way of TCRdb, which keeps in-frame sequences with V and J called. Part of the clones is missing from these tables; in studies checked, under half for an unresolved V gene and the rest for unknown reasons. Clone size and the V and J calls come from that table; the DNA yielded D and trimming. The sample records about 170,000 clones, approximately 84% of which are singletons. The ten largest clones represent 7% of the sample.

Participants in the prospective study were enrolled through a virtual design, were aged roughly 18 to 100 years, and lived in 24 United States geographic areas. To assign participants to cohorts, the prospective study relied on clinical history that participants themselves reported in a screening survey and a study questionnaire. Recovered participants in ImmuneRACE Cohort 3 were defined by two consecutive negative NP/OP PCR tests, clearance by a healthcare professional, or resolution of symptoms. In the prospective study, whole blood, serum and a nasopharyngeal or oropharyngeal swab were collected from each participant by mobile phlebotomists. Additional blood draws and questionnaires over an approximately two-month period could optionally be provided by prospective study participants. Before DNA extraction, prospective study blood samples were shipped either frozen or at room temperature.

The clonotype was recovered from a woman between 50 and 59 years old who had recovered from COVID-19. Sequenced material: PBMCs or T cells enriched from blood (not recorded which). The V and J genes are TRBV7-9 and TRBJ1-2, with the D gene not clear enough to name. The CDR3 amino acid sequence is: CASSEDWYGYTF. The nucleotide sequence is given as TGTGCCAGCAGCGAAGACTGGTATGGCTACACCTTC.